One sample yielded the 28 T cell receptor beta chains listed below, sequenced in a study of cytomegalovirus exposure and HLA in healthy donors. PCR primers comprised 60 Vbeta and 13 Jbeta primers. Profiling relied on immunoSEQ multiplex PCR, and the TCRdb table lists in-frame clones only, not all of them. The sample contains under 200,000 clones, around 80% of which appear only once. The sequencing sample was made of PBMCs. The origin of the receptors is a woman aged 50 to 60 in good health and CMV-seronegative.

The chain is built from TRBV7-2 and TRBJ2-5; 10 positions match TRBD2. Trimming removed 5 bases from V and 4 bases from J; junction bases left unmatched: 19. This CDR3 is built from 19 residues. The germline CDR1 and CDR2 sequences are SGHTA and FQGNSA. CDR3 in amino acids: CASSPRPPSKREGLETQYF. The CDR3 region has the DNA TGTGCCAGCAGCCCCAGGCCCCCTTCGAAGCGGGAGGGCCTAGAGACCCAGTACTTC.

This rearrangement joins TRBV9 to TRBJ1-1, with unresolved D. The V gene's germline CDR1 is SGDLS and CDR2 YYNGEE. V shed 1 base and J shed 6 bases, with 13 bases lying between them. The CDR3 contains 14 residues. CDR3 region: CASSVSMIGAEAFF. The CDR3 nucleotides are TGTGCCAGCAGCGTATCTATGATCGGGGCTGAAGCTTTCTTT.

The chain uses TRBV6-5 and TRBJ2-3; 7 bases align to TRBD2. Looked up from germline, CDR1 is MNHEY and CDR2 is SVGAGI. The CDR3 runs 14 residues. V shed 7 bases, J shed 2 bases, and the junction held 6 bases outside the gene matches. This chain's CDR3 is CASKGRDYTDTQYF. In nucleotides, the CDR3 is TGTGCCAGCAAAGGCAGGGACTACACAGATACGCAGTATTTT.

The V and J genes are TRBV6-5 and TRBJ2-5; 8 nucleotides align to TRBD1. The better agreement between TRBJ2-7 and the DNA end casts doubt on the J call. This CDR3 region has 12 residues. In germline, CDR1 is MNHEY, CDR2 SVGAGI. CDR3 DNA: TGTGCCAGCGGACAGGGCTGGGGCGAGCAGTACTTC. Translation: CASGQGWGEQYF.

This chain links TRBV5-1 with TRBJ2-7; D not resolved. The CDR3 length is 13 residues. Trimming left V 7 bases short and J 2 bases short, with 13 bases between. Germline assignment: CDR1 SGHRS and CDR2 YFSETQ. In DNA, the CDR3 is TGCGCCAGCGGTCTAGAAGATGCCTACGAGCAGTACTTC. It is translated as CASGLEDAYEQYF.

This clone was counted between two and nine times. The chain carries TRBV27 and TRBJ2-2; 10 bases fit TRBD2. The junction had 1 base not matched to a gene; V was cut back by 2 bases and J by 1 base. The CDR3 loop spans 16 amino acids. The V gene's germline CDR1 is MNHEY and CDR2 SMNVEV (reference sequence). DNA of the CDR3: TGTGCCAGCAGTTTAAGGACTAGCGGGAACACCGGGGAGCTGTTTTTT. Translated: CASSLRTSGNTGELFF.

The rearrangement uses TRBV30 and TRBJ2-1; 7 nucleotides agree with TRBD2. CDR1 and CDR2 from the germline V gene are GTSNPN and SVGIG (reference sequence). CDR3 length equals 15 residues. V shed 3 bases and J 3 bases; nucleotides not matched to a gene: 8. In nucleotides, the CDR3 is TGTGCCTGGAGCTTCTCTAGCGGACACTACAATGAGCAGTTCTTC. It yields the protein CAWSFSSGHYNEQFF.

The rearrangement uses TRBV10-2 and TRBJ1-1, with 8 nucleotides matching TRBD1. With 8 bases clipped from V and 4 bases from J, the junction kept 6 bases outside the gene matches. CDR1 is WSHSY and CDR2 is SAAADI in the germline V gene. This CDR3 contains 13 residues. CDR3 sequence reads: CASQTQGATEAFF. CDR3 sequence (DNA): TGCGCCAGCCAAACGCAGGGGGCCACTGAAGCTTTCTTT.

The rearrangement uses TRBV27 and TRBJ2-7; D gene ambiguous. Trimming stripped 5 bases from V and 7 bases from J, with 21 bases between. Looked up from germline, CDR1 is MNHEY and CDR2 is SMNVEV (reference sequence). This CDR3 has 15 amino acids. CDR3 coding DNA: TGTGCCAGCAGTACCCATTTATTGGTAAAGCGAGAGCAGTACTTC. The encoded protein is CASSTHLLVKREQYF.

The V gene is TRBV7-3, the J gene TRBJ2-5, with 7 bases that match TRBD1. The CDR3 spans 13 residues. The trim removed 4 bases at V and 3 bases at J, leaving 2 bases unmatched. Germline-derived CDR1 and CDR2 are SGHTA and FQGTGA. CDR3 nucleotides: TGTGCCAGCAGCTACGGGACAGAAGAGACCCAGTACTTC. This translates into CASSYGTEETQYF.

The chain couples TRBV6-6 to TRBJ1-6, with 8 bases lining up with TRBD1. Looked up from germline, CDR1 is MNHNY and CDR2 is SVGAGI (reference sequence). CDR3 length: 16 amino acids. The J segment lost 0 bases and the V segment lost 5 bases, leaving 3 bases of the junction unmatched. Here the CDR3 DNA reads TGTGCCAGCAGTCCCGGGACAGGCTCCTATAATTCACCCCTCCACTTT. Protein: CASSPGTGSYNSPLHF.

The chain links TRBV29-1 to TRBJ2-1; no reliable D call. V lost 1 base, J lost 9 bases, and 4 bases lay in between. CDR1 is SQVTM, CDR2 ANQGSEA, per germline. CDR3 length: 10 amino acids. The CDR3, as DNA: TGCAGCGTTGAAGGTAGTGAGCAGTTCTTC. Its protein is CSVEGSEQFF.

The CDR3 protein is CASSRDSQVAEQYF. CDR3 DNA: TGTGCCAGCAGCCGGGACTCCCAAGTCGCCGAGCAGTACTTC. The rearrangement links TRBV11-2 to TRBJ2-7; D is perhaps TRBD2 (6 bases). This CDR3 has 14 amino acids. V lost 5 bases and J lost 6, with 17 bases in between. The germline CDR1 and CDR2 sequences are SGHAT and FQNNGV.

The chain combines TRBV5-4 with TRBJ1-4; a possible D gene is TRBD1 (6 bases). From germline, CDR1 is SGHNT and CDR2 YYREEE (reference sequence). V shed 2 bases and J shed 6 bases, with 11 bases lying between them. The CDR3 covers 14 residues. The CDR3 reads CASSFTGRDEKLFF. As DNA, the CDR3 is TGTGCCAGCAGCTTTACAGGGCGGGATGAAAAACTGTTTTTT.

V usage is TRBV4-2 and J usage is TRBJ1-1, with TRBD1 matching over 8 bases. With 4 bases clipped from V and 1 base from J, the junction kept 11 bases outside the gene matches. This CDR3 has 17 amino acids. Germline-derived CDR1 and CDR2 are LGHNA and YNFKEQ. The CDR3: CASSRPHQGAWNTEAFF. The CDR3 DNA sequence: TGTGCCAGCAGCCGCCCACACCAGGGGGCGTGGAACACTGAAGCTTTCTTT.

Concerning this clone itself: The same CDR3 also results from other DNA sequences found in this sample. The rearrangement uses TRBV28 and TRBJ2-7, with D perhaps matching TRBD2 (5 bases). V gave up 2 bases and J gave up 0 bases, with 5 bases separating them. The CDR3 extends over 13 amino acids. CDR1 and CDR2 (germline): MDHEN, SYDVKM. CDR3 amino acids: CASSLEGSYEQYF. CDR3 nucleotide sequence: TGTGCCAGCAGTTTAGAGGGCTCCTACGAGCAGTACTTC. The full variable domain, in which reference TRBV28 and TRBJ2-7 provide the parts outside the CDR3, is DVKVTQSSRYLVKRTGEKVFLECVQDMDHENMFWYRQDPGLGLRLIYFSYDVKMKEKGDIPEGYSVSREKKERFSLILESASTNQTSMYLCASSLEGSYEQYFGPGTRLTVT.

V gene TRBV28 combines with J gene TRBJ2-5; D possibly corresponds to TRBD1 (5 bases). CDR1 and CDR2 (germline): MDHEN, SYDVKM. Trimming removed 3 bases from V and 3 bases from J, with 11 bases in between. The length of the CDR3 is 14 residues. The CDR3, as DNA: TGTGCCAGCAGTTTTGGGCAGGGCGAAGAGACCCAGTACTTC. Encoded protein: CASSFGQGEETQYF.

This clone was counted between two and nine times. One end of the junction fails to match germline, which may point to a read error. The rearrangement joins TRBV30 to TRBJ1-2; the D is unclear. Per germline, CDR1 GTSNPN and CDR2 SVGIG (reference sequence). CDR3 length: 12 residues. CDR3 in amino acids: CASGGRRGSTRF. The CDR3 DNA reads TGTGCATCTGGAGGTAGGAGAGGGTCTACCCGCTTC.

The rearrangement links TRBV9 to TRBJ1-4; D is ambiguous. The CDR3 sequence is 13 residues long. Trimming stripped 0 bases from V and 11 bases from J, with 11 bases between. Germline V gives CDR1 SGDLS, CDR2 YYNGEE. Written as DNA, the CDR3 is TGTGCCAGCAGCGTAGAATCCGCGGGGAAACTGTTTTTT. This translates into CASSVESAGKLFF.

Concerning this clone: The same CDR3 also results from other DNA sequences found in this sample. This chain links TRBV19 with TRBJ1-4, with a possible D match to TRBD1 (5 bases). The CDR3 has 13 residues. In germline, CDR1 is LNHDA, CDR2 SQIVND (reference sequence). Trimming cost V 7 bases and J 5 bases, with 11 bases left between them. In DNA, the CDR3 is TGTGCCAGTAAAGGGGTTTCCAATGAAAAACTGTTTTTT. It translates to CASKGVSNEKLFF. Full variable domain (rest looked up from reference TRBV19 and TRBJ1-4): DGGITQSPKYLFRKEGQNVTLSCEQNLNHDAMYWYRQDPGQGLRLIYYSQIVNDFQKGDIAEGYSVSREKKESFPLTVTSAQKNPTAFYLCASKGVSNEKLFFGSGTQLSVL.

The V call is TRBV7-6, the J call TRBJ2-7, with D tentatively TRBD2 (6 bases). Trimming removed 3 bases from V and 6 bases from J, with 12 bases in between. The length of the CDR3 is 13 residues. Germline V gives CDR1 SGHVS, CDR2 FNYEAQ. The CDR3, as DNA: TGTGCCAGCAGCTTGCCCGCGGGACGCGAGCAGTACTTC. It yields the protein CASSLPAGREQYF.

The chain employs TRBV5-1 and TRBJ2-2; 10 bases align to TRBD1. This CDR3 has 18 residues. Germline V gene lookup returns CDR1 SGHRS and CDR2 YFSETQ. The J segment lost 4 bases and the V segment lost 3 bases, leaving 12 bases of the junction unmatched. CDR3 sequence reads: CASSSGTGAWHATGELFF. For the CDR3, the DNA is TGCGCCAGCAGCTCCGGGACAGGGGCCTGGCATGCCACCGGGGAGCTGTTTTTT.

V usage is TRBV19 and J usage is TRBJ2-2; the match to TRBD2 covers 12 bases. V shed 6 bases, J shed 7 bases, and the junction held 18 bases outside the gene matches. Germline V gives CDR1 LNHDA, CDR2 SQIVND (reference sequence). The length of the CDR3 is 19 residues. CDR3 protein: CASSHKPFPSGGAVGELFF. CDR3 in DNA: TGTGCCAGTAGCCATAAACCTTTTCCTAGCGGGGGGGCCGTCGGGGAGCTGTTTTTT.

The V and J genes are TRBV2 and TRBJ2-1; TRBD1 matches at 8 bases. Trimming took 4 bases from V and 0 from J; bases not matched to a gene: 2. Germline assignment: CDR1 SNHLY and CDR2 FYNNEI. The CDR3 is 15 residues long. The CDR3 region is CASSGDRSSYNEQFF. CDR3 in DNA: TGTGCCAGCAGTGGGGACAGGAGCTCCTACAATGAGCAGTTCTTC.

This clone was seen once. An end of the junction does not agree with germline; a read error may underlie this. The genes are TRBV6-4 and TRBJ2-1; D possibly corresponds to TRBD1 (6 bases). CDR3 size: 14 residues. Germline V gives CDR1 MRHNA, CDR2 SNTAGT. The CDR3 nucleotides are TGTGCCAGCAGTGACGAGAGGGGGATCAATAAGCAGTTCTTC. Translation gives CASSDERGINKQFF.

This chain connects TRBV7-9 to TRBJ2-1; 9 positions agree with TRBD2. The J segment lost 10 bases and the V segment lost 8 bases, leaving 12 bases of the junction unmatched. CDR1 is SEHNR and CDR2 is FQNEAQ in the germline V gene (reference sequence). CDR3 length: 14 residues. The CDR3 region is CASLIAGAIREQFF. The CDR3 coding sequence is TGTGCCAGCCTGATAGCGGGAGCTATCAGAGAGCAGTTCTTC.

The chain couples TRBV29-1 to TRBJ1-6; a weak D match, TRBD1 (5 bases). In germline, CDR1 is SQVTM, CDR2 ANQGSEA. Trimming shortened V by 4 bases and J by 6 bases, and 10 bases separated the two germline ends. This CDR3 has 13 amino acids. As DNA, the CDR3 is TGCAGCGTTGGCCTCAGGGCTAATTCACCCCTCCACTTT. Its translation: CSVGLRANSPLHF.

For the CDR3, the DNA is TGTGCCAGCAGTTTTCGGGGGGCAGAAGCTTTCTTT. Its translation is CASSFRGAEAFF. V gene TRBV28 combines with J gene TRBJ1-1, with D possibly being TRBD1 (6 bases). This CDR3 region has 12 residues. CDR1 and CDR2 from the germline V gene are MDHEN and SYDVKM. V was clipped by 3 bases and J by 8 bases, with 10 bases between them.